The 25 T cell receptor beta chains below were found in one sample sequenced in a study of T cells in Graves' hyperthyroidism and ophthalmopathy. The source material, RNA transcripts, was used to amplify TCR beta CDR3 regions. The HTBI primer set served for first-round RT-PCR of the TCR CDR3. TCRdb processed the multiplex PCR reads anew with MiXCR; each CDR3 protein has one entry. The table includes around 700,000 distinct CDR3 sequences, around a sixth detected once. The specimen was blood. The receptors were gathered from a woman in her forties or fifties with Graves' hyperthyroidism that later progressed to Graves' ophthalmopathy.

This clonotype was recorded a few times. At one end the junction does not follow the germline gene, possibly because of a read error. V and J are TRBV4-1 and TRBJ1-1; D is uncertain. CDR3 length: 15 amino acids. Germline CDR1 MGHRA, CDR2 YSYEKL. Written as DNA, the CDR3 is TGTGCCAGCAGCCAAGAAGTGGAGGAATGGACTGAAGCTTTCTTT. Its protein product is CASSQEVEEWTEAFF.

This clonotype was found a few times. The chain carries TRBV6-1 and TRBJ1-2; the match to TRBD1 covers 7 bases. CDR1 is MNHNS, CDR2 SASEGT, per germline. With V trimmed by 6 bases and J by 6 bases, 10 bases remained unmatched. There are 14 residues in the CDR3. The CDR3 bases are TGTGCCAGCAGCGACCAGGGGACAGTCGATGGCTACACCTTC. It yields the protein CASSDQGTVDGYTF.

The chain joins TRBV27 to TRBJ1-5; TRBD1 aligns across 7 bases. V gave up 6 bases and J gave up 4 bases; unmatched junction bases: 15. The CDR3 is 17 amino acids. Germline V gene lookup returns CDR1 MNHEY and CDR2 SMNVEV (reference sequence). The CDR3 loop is CASRGQSLGLGNQPQHF. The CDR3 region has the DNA TGTGCCAGCAGGGGACAGTCCCTCGGACTCGGAAATCAGCCCCAGCATTTT.

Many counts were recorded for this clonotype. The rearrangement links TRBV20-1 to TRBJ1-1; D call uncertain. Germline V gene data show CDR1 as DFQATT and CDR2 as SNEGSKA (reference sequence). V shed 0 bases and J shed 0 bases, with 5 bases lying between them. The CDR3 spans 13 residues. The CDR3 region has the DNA TGCAGTGCTAGAGATCGGTTGAACACTGAAGCTTTCTTT. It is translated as CSARDRLNTEAFF.

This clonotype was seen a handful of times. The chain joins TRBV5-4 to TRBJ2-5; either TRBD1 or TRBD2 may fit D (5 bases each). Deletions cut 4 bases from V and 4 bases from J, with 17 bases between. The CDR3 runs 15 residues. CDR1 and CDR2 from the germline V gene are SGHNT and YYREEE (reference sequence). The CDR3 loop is CASSDSRGGTETQYF. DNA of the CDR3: TGTGCCAGCAGCGACTCCCGTGGGGGAACAGAGACCCAGTACTTC. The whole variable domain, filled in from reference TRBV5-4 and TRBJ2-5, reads ETGVTQSPTHLIKTRGQQVTLRCSSQSGHNTVSWYQQALGQGPQFIFQYYREEENGRGNFPPRFSGLQFPNYSSELNVNALELDDSALYLCASSDSRGGTETQYFGPGTRLLVL.

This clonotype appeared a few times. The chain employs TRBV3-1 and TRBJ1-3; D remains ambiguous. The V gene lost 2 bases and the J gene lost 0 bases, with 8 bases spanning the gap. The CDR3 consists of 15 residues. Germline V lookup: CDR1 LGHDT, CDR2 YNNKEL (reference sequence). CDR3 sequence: CASSQIGPSGNTIYF. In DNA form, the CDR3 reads TGTGCCAGCAGCCAAATTGGGCCCTCTGGAAACACCATATATTTT.

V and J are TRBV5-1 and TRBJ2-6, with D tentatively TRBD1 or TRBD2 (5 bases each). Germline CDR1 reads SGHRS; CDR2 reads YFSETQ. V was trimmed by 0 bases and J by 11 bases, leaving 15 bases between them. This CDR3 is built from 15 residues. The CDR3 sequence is CASSLEGTRPDVLTF. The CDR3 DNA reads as TGCGCCAGCAGCTTGGAGGGGACGAGACCCGACGTCCTGACTTTC.

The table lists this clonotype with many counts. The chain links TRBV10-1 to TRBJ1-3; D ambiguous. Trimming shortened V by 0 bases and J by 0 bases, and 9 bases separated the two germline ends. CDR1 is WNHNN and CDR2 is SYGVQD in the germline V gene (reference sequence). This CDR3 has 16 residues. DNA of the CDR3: TGCGCCAGCAGTGAGTCGCACGGTGGCTCTGGAAACACCATATATTTT. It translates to CASSESHGGSGNTIYF.

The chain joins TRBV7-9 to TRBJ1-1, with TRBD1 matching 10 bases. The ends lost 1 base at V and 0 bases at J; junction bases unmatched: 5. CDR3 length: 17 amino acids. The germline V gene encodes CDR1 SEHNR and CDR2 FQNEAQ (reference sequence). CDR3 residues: CASSLVGTGALNTEAFF. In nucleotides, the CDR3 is TGTGCCAGCAGCTTAGTCGGGACAGGGGCCTTGAACACTGAAGCTTTCTTT. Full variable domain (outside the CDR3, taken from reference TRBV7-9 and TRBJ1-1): DTGVSQNPRHKITKRGQNVTFRCDPISEHNRLYWYRQTLGQGPEFLTYFQNEAQLEKSRLLSDRFSAERPKGSFSTLEIQRTEQGDSAMYLCASSLVGTGALNTEAFFGQGTRLTVV.

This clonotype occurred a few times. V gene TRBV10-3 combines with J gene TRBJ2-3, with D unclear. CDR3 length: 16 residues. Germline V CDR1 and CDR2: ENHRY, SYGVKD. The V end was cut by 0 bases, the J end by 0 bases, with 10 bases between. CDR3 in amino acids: CAISESLGASTDTQYF. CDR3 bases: TGTGCCATCAGTGAGTCCTTAGGAGCCAGCACAGATACGCAGTATTTT.

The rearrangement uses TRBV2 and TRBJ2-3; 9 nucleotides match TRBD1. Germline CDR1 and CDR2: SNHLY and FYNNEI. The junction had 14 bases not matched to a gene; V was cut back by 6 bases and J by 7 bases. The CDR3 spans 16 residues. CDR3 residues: CASRRLPGTGRYTQYF. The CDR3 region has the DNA TGTGCCAGCAGGAGGTTGCCCGGGACAGGGCGATATACGCAGTATTTT.

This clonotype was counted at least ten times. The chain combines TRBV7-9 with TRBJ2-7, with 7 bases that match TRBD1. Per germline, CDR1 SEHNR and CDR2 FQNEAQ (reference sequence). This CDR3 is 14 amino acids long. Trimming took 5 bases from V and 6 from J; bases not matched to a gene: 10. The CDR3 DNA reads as TGTGCCAGCAGCCTCCGGGACAGCCCCCTCGAGCAGTACTTC. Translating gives CASSLRDSPLEQYF.

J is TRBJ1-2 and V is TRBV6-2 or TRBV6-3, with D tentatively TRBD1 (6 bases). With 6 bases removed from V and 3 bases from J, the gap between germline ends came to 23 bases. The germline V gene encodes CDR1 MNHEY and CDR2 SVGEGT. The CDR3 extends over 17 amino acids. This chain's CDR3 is CASRNPGDQDRDYGYTF. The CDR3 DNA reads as TGTGCCAGCAGAAACCCAGGGGATCAGGATCGCGACTATGGCTACACCTTC.

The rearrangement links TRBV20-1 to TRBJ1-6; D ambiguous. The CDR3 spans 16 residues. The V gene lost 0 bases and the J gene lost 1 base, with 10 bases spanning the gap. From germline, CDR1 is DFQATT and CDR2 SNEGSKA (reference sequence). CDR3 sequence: CSARDWGGSYNSPLHF. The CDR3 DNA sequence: TGCAGTGCTAGAGATTGGGGAGGGTCCTATAATTCACCCCTCCACTTT.

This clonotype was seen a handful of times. The CDR3 DNA is TGTGCCAGCACGCTAAACAGGGTAGAGACCGGGGAGCTGTTTTTT. This encodes CASTLNRVETGELFF. This chain links TRBV6-1 with TRBJ2-2, with D maybe TRBD1 (6 bases). V lost 7 bases and J 5 bases, leaving 17 bases between the germline ends. The CDR3 loop spans 15 amino acids. CDR1 is MNHNS, CDR2 SASEGT, per germline.

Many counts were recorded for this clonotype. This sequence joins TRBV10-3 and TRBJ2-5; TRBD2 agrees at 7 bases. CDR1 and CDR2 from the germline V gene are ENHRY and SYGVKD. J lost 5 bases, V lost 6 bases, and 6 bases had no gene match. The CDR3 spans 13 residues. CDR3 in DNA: TGTGCCATCAGGGGAGGGGCGCCGGAGACCCAGTACTTC. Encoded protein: CAIRGGAPETQYF.

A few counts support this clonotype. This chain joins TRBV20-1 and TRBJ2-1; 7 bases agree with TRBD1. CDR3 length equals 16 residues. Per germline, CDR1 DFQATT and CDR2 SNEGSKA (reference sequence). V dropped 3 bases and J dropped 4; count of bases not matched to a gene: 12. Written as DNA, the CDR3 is TGCAGTGCTAGGGCCGACCGGGACAGTCTATACAATGAGCAGTTCTTC. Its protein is CSARADRDSLYNEQFF.

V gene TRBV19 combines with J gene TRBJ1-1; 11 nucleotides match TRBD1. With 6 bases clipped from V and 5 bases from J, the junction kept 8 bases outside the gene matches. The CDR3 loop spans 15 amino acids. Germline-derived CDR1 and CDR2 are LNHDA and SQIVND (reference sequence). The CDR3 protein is CASRERGQGGTEAFF. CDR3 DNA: TGTGCCAGTAGGGAGCGGGGACAGGGGGGGACTGAAGCTTTCTTT.

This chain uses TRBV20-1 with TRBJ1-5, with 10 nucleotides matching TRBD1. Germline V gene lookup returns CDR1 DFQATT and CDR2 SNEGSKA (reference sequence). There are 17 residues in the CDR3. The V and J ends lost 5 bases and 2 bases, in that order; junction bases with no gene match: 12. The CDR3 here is CSADGDRGIGGNQPQHF. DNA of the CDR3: TGCAGTGCTGACGGGGACAGGGGTATTGGTGGCAATCAGCCCCAGCATTTT.

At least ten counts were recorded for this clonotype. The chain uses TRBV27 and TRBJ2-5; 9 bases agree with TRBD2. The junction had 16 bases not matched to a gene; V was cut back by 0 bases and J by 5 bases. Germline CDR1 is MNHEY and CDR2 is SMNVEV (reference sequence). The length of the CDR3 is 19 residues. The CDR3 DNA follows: TGTGCCAGCAGTTTATCATCGTCCGATCTCGGACTAGCGCCGGAGACCCAGTACTTC. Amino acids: CASSLSSSDLGLAPETQYF.

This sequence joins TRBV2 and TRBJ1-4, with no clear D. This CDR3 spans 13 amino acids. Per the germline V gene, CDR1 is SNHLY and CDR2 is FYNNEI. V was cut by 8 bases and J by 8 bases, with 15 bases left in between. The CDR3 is CASRPAHGEKLFF. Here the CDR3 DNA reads TGTGCCAGCCGACCCGCTCATGGGGAAAAACTGTTTTTT.

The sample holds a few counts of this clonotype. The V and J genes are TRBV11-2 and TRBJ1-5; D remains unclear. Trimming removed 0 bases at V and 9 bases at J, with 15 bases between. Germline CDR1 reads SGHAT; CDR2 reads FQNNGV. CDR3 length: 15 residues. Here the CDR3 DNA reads TGTGCCAGCAGCTTAGATCGGACGAGTCCTGGGCCCCAGCATTTT. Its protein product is CASSLDRTSPGPQHF.

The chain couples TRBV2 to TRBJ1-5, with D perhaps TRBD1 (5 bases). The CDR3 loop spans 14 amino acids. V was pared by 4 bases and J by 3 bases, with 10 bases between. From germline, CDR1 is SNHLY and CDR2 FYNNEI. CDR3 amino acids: CASSGTWINQPQHF. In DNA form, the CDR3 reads TGTGCCAGCAGTGGGACATGGATCAATCAGCCCCAGCATTTT. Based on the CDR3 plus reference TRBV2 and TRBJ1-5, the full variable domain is EPEVTQTPSHQVTQMGQEVILRCVPISNHLYFYWYRQILGQKVEFLVSFYNNEISEKSEIFDDQFSVERPDGSNFTLKIRSTKLEDSAMYFCASSGTWINQPQHFGDGTRLSIL.

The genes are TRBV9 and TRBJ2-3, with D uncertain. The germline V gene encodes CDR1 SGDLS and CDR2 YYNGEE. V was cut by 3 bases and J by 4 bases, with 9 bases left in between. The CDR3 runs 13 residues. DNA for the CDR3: TGTGCCAGCAGCGCTCAAGTAGCAGATACGCAGTATTTT. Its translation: CASSAQVADTQYF.

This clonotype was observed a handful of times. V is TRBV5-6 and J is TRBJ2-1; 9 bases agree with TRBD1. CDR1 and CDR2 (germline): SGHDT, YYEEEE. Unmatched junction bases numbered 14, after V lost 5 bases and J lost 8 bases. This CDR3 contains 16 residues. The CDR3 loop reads CASSLYGTGYGDEQFF. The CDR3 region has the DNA TGTGCCAGCAGTCTATACGGGACAGGGTATGGGGATGAGCAGTTCTTC.